Following are 15 T cell receptor beta chains from one sample sequenced in a study of blood T cells in healthy people across ages. A sample-barcoded 5' primer and a J-beta primer mix were used in a second PCR of about 7 to 12 cycles. TCRdb re-called the 5' RACE reads with MiXCR, one entry per CDR3 protein. The sample lists about a million distinct CDR3 sequences; 48% were seen once. The sequencing input was blood. The receptors originated from a man younger than 45 in good health.

This clonotype was observed a few times. The rearrangement uses TRBV4-2 and TRBJ1-5; D not resolved. The ends were cut back, 3 bases at V and 3 bases at J, with 12 bases in the middle. CDR1 is LGHNA, CDR2 YNFKEQ, per germline. The CDR3 is 15 amino acids. The CDR3: CASSHSGESNQPQHF. CDR3 coding DNA: TGTGCCAGCAGCCACTCGGGCGAATCCAATCAGCCCCAGCATTTT.

The genes are TRBV10-3 and TRBJ2-3; possibly TRBD1 or TRBD2 for D (6 bases each). The V end lost 7 bases, the J end lost 0 bases, and 17 bases lay between the germline ends. Germline CDR1 is ENHRY and CDR2 is SYGVKD. The CDR3 loop spans 16 amino acids. The CDR3 loop is CAITQRGGPSTDTQYF. In DNA form, the CDR3 reads TGTGCCATCACCCAAAGAGGGGGGCCTAGCACAGATACGCAGTATTTT.

This clonotype appeared a few times. V usage is TRBV7-8 and J usage is TRBJ1-2, with D possibly being TRBD1 (5 bases). Deletions cut 4 bases from V and 3 bases from J, with 12 bases between. Germline-derived CDR1 and CDR2 are SGHVS and FQNEAQ. The CDR3 totals 14 residues. The CDR3 DNA follows: TGTGCCAGCAGCTCCCTGCTGGGGGACTATGGCTACACCTTC. This encodes CASSSLLGDYGYTF.

As to this clonotype: The junction does not match germline at one end; this may be a read error. The CDR3 DNA follows: TGTGCCAACAGCTCTAGCGGGTCCGCCTACAATGAGCAGTTCTTC. It yields the protein CANSSSGSAYNEQFF. The chain recombines TRBV7-9 with TRBJ2-1, with 8 bases fitting TRBD2. Per germline, CDR1 SEHNR and CDR2 FQNEAQ (reference sequence). The CDR3 totals 15 residues.

The chain couples TRBV29-1 to TRBJ2-1, with TRBD1 identical over 8 bases. The DNA end favors TRBJ2-7, so the J call may be wrong. The CDR3 contains 13 residues. Germline V gene sequence: CDR1 SQVTM, CDR2 ANQGSEA. The CDR3, as DNA: TGCAGCGTCACGACAGGGGAGAACTACGAGCAGTACTTC. Translating it yields CSVTTGENYEQYF.

The DNA of the CDR3 is TGCAGTGCTACTCCGGGACAGGGGGTCTATGGCTACACCTTC. Translated: CSATPGQGVYGYTF. The rearrangement joins TRBV20-1 to TRBJ1-2, with 11 bases aligning to TRBD1. The CDR3 runs to 14 residues. V gave up 4 bases and J gave up 4 bases; unmatched junction bases: 5. The germline gives CDR1 DFQATT, CDR2 SNEGSKA (reference sequence).

This clonotype came up once. The CDR3, as DNA: TGCAGTGCCCACCCCGGGACACCGTACGAGCAGTACTTC. It translates to CSAHPGTPYEQYF. The V and J genes are TRBV20-1 and TRBJ2-5; the D gene is possibly TRBD1 (6 bases). The DNA end favors TRBJ2-7, so the J call may be wrong. The length of the CDR3 is 13 residues. CDR1 DFQATT and CDR2 SNEGSKA come from the germline V gene (reference sequence).

The rearrangement joins TRBV12-3 or TRBV12-4 to TRBJ2-5; 9 bases are shared with TRBD1. The CDR3 loop spans 16 amino acids. Trimming took 5 bases from V and 5 from J; bases not matched to a gene: 12. CDR3 bases: TGTGCCAGCAGTCTAACGCCGGGACAGGGAATTGAGACCCAGTACTTC. Amino acids: CASSLTPGQGIETQYF.

The V call is TRBV6-2 or TRBV6-3, the J call TRBJ2-1, with 8 bases lining up with TRBD1. This CDR3 contains 17 residues. CDR1 and CDR2 from the germline V gene are MNHEY and SVGEGT. The trim removed 6 bases at V and 9 bases at J, leaving 19 bases unmatched. The CDR3 DNA reads TGTGCCAGCAGCCGAACACCGGGACAGGTTTTGTTTGGTGAGCAGTTCTTC. Amino acid sequence: CASSRTPGQVLFGEQFF.

There are many counts of this clonotype. This sequence joins TRBV13 and TRBJ2-7; TRBD2 aligns across 8 bases. The CDR3 has 16 residues. V shed 6 bases, J shed 0 bases, and the junction held 10 bases outside the gene matches. Germline values: CDR1 PRHDT, CDR2 FYEKMQ (reference sequence). The CDR3 is CASSTKAGVSSYEQYF. The CDR3 DNA is TGTGCCAGCAGTACTAAAGCGGGGGTGAGCTCCTACGAGCAGTACTTC.

V is TRBV9 and J is TRBJ2-1, with 12 nucleotides matching TRBD2. The CDR3 has 18 amino acids. Germline V lookup: CDR1 SGDLS, CDR2 YYNGEE. V lost 3 bases to trimming and J lost 4 bases; unmatched junction nucleotides: 11. The CDR3 DNA reads TGTGCCAGCAGCGAAACACCCCGGACTAGCGGGGTATACAATGAGCAGTTCTTC. Translated, it gives CASSETPRTSGVYNEQFF.

In its sample, this clonotype was seen a few times. The J gene is TRBJ2-7, the V gene TRBV28; 9 bases align to TRBD1. Germline V gene lookup returns CDR1 MDHEN and CDR2 SYDVKM. This CDR3 contains 14 residues. The V and J ends lost 7 bases and 4 bases, in that order; junction bases with no gene match: 8. The CDR3 nucleotides are TGTGCCAGCAACGAGGGACAGGGTCCGTACGAGCAGTACTTC. It codes for CASNEGQGPYEQYF.

This chain uses TRBV2 with TRBJ2-6; D gene ambiguous. The CDR3 has 15 residues. Germline values: CDR1 SNHLY, CDR2 FYNNEI. V lost 9 bases, J lost 0 bases, and 12 bases lay in between. Here the CDR3 DNA reads TGTGCCAGTCAGACGATGCCCTCTGGGGCCAACGTCCTGACTTTC. It is translated as CASQTMPSGANVLTF.

A few counts support this clonotype. The J gene is TRBJ1-6, the V gene TRBV2; 10 bases are shared with TRBD1. Per the germline V gene, CDR1 is SNHLY and CDR2 is FYNNEI. The CDR3 totals 16 residues. Unmatched junction bases numbered 3, after V lost 5 bases and J lost 2 bases. CDR3 sequence reads: CASSTGQGAYNSPLHF. The CDR3 DNA sequence: TGTGCCAGCAGTACCGGACAGGGGGCCTATAATTCACCCCTCCACTTT. The full variable domain, rest sourced from reference TRBV2 and TRBJ1-6, is EPEVTQTPSHQVTQMGQEVILRCVPISNHLYFYWYRQILGQKVEFLVSFYNNEISEKSEIFDDQFSVERPDGSNFTLKIRSTKLEDSAMYFCASSTGQGAYNSPLHFGNGTRLTVT.

The chain joins TRBV4-3 to TRBJ1-2, with no clear D. Germline CDR1 LGHNA, CDR2 YSLEER. The CDR3 is 16 amino acids. V lost 0 bases, J lost 0 bases, and 11 bases lay in between. The CDR3 spells CASSQDQGIANYGYTF. CDR3 nucleotide sequence: TGCGCCAGCAGCCAAGATCAAGGGATAGCTAACTATGGCTACACCTTC.